This TCR beta chain was sequenced during a study of graft-versus-host responses after intestinal transplantation. Clones were read by immunoSEQ multiplex PCR, and TCRdb kept only the in-frame ones, dropping some. The sample gives about 97,000 clones, about 93% of which show up once; 15% to 20% is in the top ten. The germline V and J ends were trimmed by 5 bases and 4 bases, with 23 bases remaining between them. CDR3 length: 17 residues. Per the germline V gene, CDR1 is SGHVS and CDR2 is FNYEAQ. This clone was counted once. The TCR comes from a human patient who received an intestinal transplant, so some T cells may come from the graft donor. Source: PBMCs, taken about 450 days after intestinal transplant. The chain links TRBV7-6 to TRBJ1-2; D uncertain. Written as DNA, the CDR3 is TGTGCCAGCAGCCGATCTGTTAAATCTCGAAAGACCTATGGCTACACCTTC. It specifies CASSRSVKSRKTYGYTF. Using reference TRBV7-6 and TRBJ1-2 for the parts outside the CDR3, the full variable domain is GAGVSQSPRYKVTKRGQDVALRCDPISGHVSLYWYRQALGQGPEFLTYFNYEAQQDKSGLPNDRFSAERPEGSISTLTIQRTEQRDSAMYRCASSRSVKSRKTYGYTFGSGTRLTVV.